Listed here are 10 T cell receptor beta chains from one sample, sequenced in a study of cytomegalovirus exposure and HLA in healthy donors. PCR was performed using 60 Vbeta and 13 Jbeta primers. The assay was immunoSEQ multiplex PCR, and TCRdb's table has in-frame clones only and misses some. This table holds over 150,000 clones, 82% found once. Specimen: PBMCs. These receptors all come from a girl between 10 and 17 years old in good health and CMV-seropositive.

The chain couples TRBV15 to TRBJ1-1; D call uncertain. In germline, CDR1 is LNHNV, CDR2 YYDKDF (reference sequence). V lost 5 bases and J lost 4, with 14 bases in between. This CDR3 region has 14 residues. CDR3 nucleotide sequence: TGTGCCACCAGCCTAAGGCGGGTTGGCACTGAAGCTTTCTTT. The encoded protein is CATSLRRVGTEAFF.

The chain is built from TRBV2 and TRBJ1-4; D possibly corresponds to TRBD1 (5 bases). The CDR3 is 13 amino acids. V was pared by 9 bases and J by 3 bases, with 11 bases between. CDR1 is SNHLY and CDR2 is FYNNEI in the germline V gene. This CDR3 is CASSGLSNEKLFF. DNA for the CDR3: TGTGCCAGTTCGGGACTCTCTAATGAAAAACTGTTTTTT.

The chain joins TRBV6-1 to TRBJ1-5; D remains unclear. V gave up 0 bases and J gave up 0 bases, with 6 bases separating them. Germline CDR1 and CDR2: MNHNS and SASEGT. The CDR3 spans 15 residues. The CDR3 nucleotides are TGTGCCAGCAGTGAAGCTCCTTATAGCAATCAGCCCCAGCATTTT. Translating it yields CASSEAPYSNQPQHF.

The rearrangement joins TRBV30 to TRBJ2-7, with D maybe TRBD2 (6 bases). Trimming left V 6 bases short and J 7 bases short, with 25 bases between. The CDR3 consists of 15 residues. CDR1 GTSNPN and CDR2 SVGIG come from the germline V gene (reference sequence). The CDR3 is CACEWLEGPTGEQYF. The CDR3 coding sequence is TGTGCCTGCGAGTGGTTGGAGGGGCCCACCGGGGAGCAGTACTTC.

The chain carries TRBV2 and TRBJ1-1; 9 bases are a match to TRBD1. V shed 6 bases, J shed 5 bases, and the junction held 7 bases outside the gene matches. Germline V lookup: CDR1 SNHLY, CDR2 FYNNEI. CDR3 length: 14 amino acids. The CDR3 sequence is CASRGQGLWTEAFF. CDR3 bases: TGTGCCAGCAGGGGACAGGGTTTGTGGACTGAAGCTTTCTTT.

This chain links TRBV15 with TRBJ2-3; tentative D call: TRBD1 (6 bases). The CDR3 is made up of 18 amino acids. V was pared by 2 bases and J by 3 bases, with 21 bases between. Germline-derived CDR1 and CDR2 are LNHNV and YYDKDF (reference sequence). The CDR3 region has the DNA TGTGCCACCAGCAGATCCTGGGGGCGAGCAGCCCCAACAGATACGCAGTATTTT. It yields the protein CATSRSWGRAAPTDTQYF.

The CDR3 reads CASRDTGLKLFF. In DNA form, the CDR3 reads TGTGCCAGCAGGGACACGGGCCTAAAACTGTTTTTT. The genes are TRBV2 and TRBJ1-4; D might be TRBD1 (5 bases). V shed 6 bases and J shed 10 bases, with 12 bases lying between them. Germline V gene sequence: CDR1 SNHLY, CDR2 FYNNEI. The CDR3 runs to 12 residues.

The gene calls are TRBV18 and TRBJ2-5; 7 positions match TRBD1. CDR1 is KGHSH, CDR2 LQKENI, per germline. This CDR3 has 14 amino acids. J lost 3 bases, V lost 1 base, and 2 bases had no gene match. The chain's CDR3 is CASSPQGGEETQYF. CDR3 bases: TGTGCCAGCTCACCACAAGGGGGCGAAGAGACCCAGTACTTC.

Concerning this clone itself: The junction departs from the called germline gene at one end, perhaps through a read error. The rearrangement joins TRBV7-9 to TRBJ2-7; D might be TRBD1 (7 bases). The CDR3 loop spans 12 amino acids. The germline CDR1 and CDR2 sequences are SEHNR and FQNEAQ (reference sequence). CDR3 loop: CASSLELEGATF. In DNA, the CDR3 is TGTGCCAGCAGCTTAGAATTGGAGGGGGCAACGTTC.

The gene calls are TRBV5-4 and TRBJ1-5; 9 bases line up with TRBD1. J was trimmed by 4 bases and V by 0 bases; bases with no gene match: 2. The CDR3 is made up of 15 amino acids. Per the germline V gene, CDR1 is SGHNT and CDR2 is YYREEE (reference sequence). The DNA for the CDR3 is TGTGCCAGCAGCTTGGGGACAGGGGCAAATCAGCCCCAGCATTTT. As protein: CASSLGTGANQPQHF.